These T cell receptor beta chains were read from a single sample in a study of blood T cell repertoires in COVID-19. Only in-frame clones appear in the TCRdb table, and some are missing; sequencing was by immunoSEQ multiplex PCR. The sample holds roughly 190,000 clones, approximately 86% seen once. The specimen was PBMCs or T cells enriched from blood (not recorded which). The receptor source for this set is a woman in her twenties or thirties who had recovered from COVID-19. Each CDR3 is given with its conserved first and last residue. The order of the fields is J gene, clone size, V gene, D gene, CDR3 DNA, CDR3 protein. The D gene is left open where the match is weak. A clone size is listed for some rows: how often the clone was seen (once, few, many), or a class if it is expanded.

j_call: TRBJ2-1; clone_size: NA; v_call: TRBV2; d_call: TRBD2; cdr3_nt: TGTGCCAGCAGTGATTTGGGAGGGGTTGGGACGTTAGTAAGCTCCTACAATGAGCAGTTCTTC; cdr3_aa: CASSDLGGVGTLVSSYNEQFF
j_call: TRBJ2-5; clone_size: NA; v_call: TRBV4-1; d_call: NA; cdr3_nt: TGCGCCAGCAGCCCCGATTACGAGGTGACCCAGTACTTC; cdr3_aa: CASSPDYEVTQYF
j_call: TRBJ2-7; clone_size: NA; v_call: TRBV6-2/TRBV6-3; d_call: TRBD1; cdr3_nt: TGTGCCAGCAGTTACACAGGGGGCTCCTACGAGCAGTACTTC; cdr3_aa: CASSYTGGSYEQYF
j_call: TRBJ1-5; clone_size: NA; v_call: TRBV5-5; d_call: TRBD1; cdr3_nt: TGTGCCAGCAGCTTGAGAACAGGGGAGGATCAGCCCCAGCATTTT; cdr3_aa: CASSLRTGEDQPQHF
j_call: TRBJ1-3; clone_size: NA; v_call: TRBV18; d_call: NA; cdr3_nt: TGTGCCAGCTCACCACGAGGACAAGCTGGAAACACCATATATTTT; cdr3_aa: CASSPRGQAGNTIYF
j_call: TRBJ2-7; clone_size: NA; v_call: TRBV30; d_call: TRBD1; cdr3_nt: TGTGCCTGGAGCACCGGGACAGTATCCTACGAGCAGTACTTC; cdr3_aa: CAWSTGTVSYEQYF
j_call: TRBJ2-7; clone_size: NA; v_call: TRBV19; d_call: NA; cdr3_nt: TGTGCCAGTAGTAGCTCCGGACAAAGCAGCGAGCAGTACTTC; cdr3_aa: CASSSSGQSSEQYF
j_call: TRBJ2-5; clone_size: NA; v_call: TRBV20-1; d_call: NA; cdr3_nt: TGCAGTGCTAGACCGGAAGAGACCCAGTACTTC; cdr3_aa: CSARPEETQYF
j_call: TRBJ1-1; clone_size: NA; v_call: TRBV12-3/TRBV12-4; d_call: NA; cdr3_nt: TGTGCCAGCAGTCCCTATACGGCTGAAGCTTTCTTT; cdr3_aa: CASSPYTAEAFF
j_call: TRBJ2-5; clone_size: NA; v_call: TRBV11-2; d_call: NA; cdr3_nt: TGTGCCAGCACCGTCGAGGCACCAACCCCCCAAGAGACCCAGTACTTC; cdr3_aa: CASTVEAPTPQETQYF
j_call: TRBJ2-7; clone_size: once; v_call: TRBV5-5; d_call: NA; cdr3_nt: TGTGCCAGCAGCTTGGGTACGGGGATCGGCTCCTACGAGCAGTACTTC; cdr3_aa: CASSLGTGIGSYEQYF
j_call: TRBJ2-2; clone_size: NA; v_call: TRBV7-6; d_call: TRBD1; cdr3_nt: TGTGCCAGCAGCGACAGGGGGCGCGACACCGGGGAGCTGTTTTTT; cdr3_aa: CASSDRGRDTGELFF
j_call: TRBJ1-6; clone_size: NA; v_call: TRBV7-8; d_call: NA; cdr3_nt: TGTGCCAGCAGCCCGGGGTTTCCCCTCCACTTT; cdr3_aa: CASSPGFPLHF
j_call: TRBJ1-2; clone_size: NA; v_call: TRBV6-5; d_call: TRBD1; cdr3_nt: TGTGCCAGCAGTTACGAGACAGGGGCTGCGAGGCGCTACACCTTC; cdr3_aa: CASSYETGAARRYTF
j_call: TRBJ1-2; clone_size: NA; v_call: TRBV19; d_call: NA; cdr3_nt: TGTGCCAGTAGTATCCTCCACCAGGTCACCTTC; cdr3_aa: CASSILHQVTF
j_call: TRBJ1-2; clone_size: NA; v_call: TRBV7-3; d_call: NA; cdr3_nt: TGTGCCAGCAGCTCGCGGTACGGGCGACAGGCCAATGGCGGCTACACCTTC; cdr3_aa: CASSSRYGRQANGGYTF
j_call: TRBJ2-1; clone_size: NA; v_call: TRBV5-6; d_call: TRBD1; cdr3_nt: TGTGCCAGCAGCCCCGGGACAGTCTACAATGAGCAGTTCTTC; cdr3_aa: CASSPGTVYNEQFF
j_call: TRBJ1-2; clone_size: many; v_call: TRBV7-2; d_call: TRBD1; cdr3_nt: TGTGCCAGCAGCTTAACGACAGGGGGCAACTATGGCTACACCTTC; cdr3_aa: CASSLTTGGNYGYTF
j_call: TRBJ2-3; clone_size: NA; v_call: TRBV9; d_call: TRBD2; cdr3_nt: TGTGCCAGCACTCCGGGACTAGCGTTCAGGAGGGATACGCAGTATTTT; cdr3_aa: CASTPGLAFRRDTQYF
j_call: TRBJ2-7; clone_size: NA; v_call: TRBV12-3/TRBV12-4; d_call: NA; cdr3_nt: TGTGCCAGCACTAACGGCCAGCGCTACGAGCAGTACTTC; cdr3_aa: CASTNGQRYEQYF
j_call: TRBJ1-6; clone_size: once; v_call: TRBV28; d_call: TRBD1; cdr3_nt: TGTGCCAGCAGTGAGACAGGGCCTTATAATTCACCCCTCCACTTT; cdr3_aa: CASSETGPYNSPLHF
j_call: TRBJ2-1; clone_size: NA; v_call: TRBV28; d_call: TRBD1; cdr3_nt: TGTGCCAGCAGTTTCGGCTGGACAGGGCTTAGCTCCTACAATGAGCAGTTCTTC; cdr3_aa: CASSFGWTGLSSYNEQFF
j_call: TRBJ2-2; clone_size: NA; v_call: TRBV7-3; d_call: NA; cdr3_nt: TGTGCCAGCAGCTTAGCCAGCACCGGGGAGCTGTTTTTT; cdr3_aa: CASSLASTGELFF
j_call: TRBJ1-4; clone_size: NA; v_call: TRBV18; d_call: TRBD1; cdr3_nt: TGTGCCAGCTCAACGAACGACGCCGACAGGGGGCTTCGAGAAAAACTGTTTTTT; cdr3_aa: CASSTNDADRGLREKLFF
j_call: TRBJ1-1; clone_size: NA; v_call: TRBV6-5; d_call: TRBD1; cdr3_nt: TGTGCCAGCAGAGGTAGGGGGCGTTACACTGAAGCTTTCTTT; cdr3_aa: CASRGRGRYTEAFF
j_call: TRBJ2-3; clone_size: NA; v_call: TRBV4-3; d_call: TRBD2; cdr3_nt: TGCGCCAGCAGCCAGTACGGGCTAGCGGGGGGCCGAGGAGATACGCAGTATTTT; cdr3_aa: CASSQYGLAGGRGDTQYF
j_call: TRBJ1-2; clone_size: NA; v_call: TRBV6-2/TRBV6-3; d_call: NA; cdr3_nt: TGTGCCAGCAGTTTCAGGGTGACCTATGGCTACACCTTC; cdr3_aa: CASSFRVTYGYTF
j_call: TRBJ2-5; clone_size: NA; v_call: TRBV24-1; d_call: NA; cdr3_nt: TGTGCCACCAGACTAGAGGTCCGGGAGACCCAGTACTTC; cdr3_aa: CATRLEVRETQYF
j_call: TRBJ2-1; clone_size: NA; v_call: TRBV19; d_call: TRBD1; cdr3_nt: TGTGCCAGTAGAAGGACAGGGGTGGGCAATGAGCAGTTCTTC; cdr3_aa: CASRRTGVGNEQFF
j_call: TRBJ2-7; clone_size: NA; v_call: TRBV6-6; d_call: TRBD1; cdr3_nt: TGTGCCAGCAGCTCCTCGACAGGGAACTACGAGCAGTACTTC; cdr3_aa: CASSSSTGNYEQYF
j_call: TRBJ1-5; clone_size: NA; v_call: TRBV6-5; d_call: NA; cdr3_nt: TGTGCCAGCAGCTCGGACAGAAGCAATCAGCCCCAGCATTTT; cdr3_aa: CASSSDRSNQPQHF